The table lists the clone carrying this TCR beta chain with a few counts. Antigen specificity is unknown. Template switching added a universal primer site; cDNA carried unique molecular identifiers. TCRdb re-called the 5' RACE reads through MiXCR, storing one row per CDR3 protein. The table lists around 220,000 distinct CDR3 sequences, over 12% of them singletons. The donors were all healthy and Caucasian. This CDR3 spans 14 amino acids. V lost 0 bases, J lost 2 bases, and 8 bases lay in between. The germline gives CDR1 SGDLS, CDR2 YYNGEE. The data were obtained in a study of identical twins. Study outcomes and limitations: With beta out-of-frame sequences, excess sharing by twins was weaker.

The V call is TRBV9, the J call TRBJ2-5; the D is unclear. This clonotype originated in a woman in her late teens or twenties in good health. The specimen sequenced was memory (CD45RO+) T cells sorted from blood. For the CDR3, the DNA is TGTGCCAGCAGCGTAGCGGTCAGTCAAGAGACCCAGTACTTC. This sequence encodes CASSVAVSQETQYF.